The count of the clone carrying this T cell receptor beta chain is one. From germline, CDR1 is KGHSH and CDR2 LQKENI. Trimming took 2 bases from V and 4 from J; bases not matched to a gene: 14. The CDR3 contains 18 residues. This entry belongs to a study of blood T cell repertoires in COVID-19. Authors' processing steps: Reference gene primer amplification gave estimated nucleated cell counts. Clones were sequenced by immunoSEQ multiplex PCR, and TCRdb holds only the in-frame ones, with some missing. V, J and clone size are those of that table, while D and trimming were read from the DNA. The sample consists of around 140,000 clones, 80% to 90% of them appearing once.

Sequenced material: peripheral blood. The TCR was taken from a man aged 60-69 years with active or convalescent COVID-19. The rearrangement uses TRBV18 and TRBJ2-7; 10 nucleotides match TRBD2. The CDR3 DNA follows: TGTGCCAGCTCACCAAGTAATGCCTTAGCGGGAGGACCATACGAGCAGTACTTC. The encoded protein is CASSPSNALAGGPYEQYF.